These 19 T cell receptor beta chains share one sample of origin, sequenced in a study of OX40 agonist ivuxolimab in advanced cancers. Profiled with immunoSEQ multiplex PCR; TCRdb holds only in-frame clones, not every one. The data contain over 45,000 clones, 80% to 90% of them seen just once; the ten biggest clones take up around 1.4%. The sequencing here drew on CD4+ or CD8+ T cells sorted from blood, taken in a trial of the OX40 agonist ivuxolimab. All receptors derive from an adult with an advanced solid tumor such as melanoma, head and neck, liver or kidney cancer.

The genes are TRBV19 and TRBJ2-3; D is uncertain. The germline gives CDR1 LNHDA, CDR2 SQIVND (reference sequence). V was shortened by 1 base and J by 0 bases, with 5 bases between the two germline ends. The CDR3 loop spans 14 amino acids. The DNA of the CDR3 is TGTGCCAGTAGTATAGGTCCTAGCACAGATACGCAGTATTTT. The encoded protein is CASSIGPSTDTQYF.

J is TRBJ2-7 and V is TRBV4-1; a possible D gene is TRBD2 (7 bases). The CDR3 loop spans 17 amino acids. V lost 1 base and J 4 bases, leaving 20 bases between the germline ends. Germline lookup yields CDR1 MGHRA and CDR2 YSYEKL. The CDR3 region is CASSQGWGGQGGYEQYF. CDR3 DNA: TGCGCCAGCAGCCAAGGCTGGGGGGGCCAGGGAGGGTACGAGCAGTACTTC.

The chain links TRBV6-6 to TRBJ2-1; 10 bases agree with TRBD1. With V trimmed by 6 bases and J by 6 bases, 11 bases remained unmatched. The CDR3 is 16 residues long. CDR1 is MNHNY and CDR2 is SVGAGI in the germline V gene (reference sequence). In DNA, the CDR3 is TGTGCCAGCAGCCAAGACAGGGGGCGTCGGGTCAATGAGCAGTTCTTC. Translation: CASSQDRGRRVNEQFF.

The chain employs TRBV4-1 and TRBJ1-3; D gene unclear. There are 16 residues in the CDR3. Germline values: CDR1 MGHRA, CDR2 YSYEKL. Trimming left V 0 bases short and J 4 bases short, with 13 bases between. CDR3 region: CASSQDITRGGNTIYF. The CDR3 nucleotides read TGCGCCAGCAGCCAAGATATCACACGTGGGGGAAACACCATATATTTT.

V is TRBV5-4 and J is TRBJ2-3; 7 bases are a match to TRBD2. V gave up 4 bases and J gave up 1 base; unmatched junction bases: 9. The CDR3 runs 16 residues. Germline V gene data show CDR1 as SGHNT and CDR2 as YYREEE (reference sequence). This CDR3 reads CASSKTGGLGTDTQYF. The CDR3 coding sequence is TGTGCCAGCAGCAAAACGGGGGGACTTGGCACAGATACGCAGTATTTT. Combining the CDR3 with reference TRBV5-4 and TRBJ2-3 gives the whole variable domain ETGVTQSPTHLIKTRGQQVTLRCSSQSGHNTVSWYQQALGQGPQFIFQYYREEENGRGNFPPRFSGLQFPNYSSELNVNALELDDSALYLCASSKTGGLGTDTQYFGPGTRLTVL.

The gene calls are TRBV2 and TRBJ1-5; weak D call: TRBD1 (6 bases). Between the trimmed V and J ends, which lost 6 bases and 3 bases, there was a span of 15 bases. The CDR3 covers 15 residues. Germline V lookup: CDR1 SNHLY, CDR2 FYNNEI. This CDR3 is CASRSPGTNNQPQHF. The CDR3 nucleotides are TGTGCCAGCAGGAGCCCCGGGACAAACAATCAGCCCCAGCATTTT.

The rearrangement links TRBV5-6 to TRBJ2-1, with D possibly called TRBD1 or TRBD2 (6 bases each). CDR1 is SGHDT, CDR2 YYEEEE, per germline. Trimming left V 4 bases short and J 7 bases short, with 9 bases between. CDR3 length: 12 amino acids. The CDR3 loop reads CASSRGTNEQFF. The CDR3 bases are TGTGCCAGCAGCCGCGGGACAAATGAGCAGTTCTTC.

The chain carries TRBV6-1 and TRBJ2-7, with D perhaps TRBD1 (5 bases). CDR1 and CDR2 (germline): MNHNS, SASEGT. The V gene lost 1 base and the J gene lost 2 bases, with 6 bases spanning the gap. The length of the CDR3 is 13 residues. The CDR3 bases are TGTGCCAGCAGTGAAGGGGGCACCTACGAGCAGTACTTC. Translated: CASSEGGTYEQYF.

CDR3 DNA: TGTGCTAGTGGTTTGGTACAGGGTTTTAACTATGGCTACACCTTC. Translated, it gives CASGLVQGFNYGYTF. V is TRBV12-5 and J is TRBJ1-2, with a tentative D call TRBD1 (6 bases). The length of the CDR3 is 15 residues. Trimming shortened V by 0 bases and J by 1 base, and 9 bases separated the two germline ends. CDR1 and CDR2 from the germline V gene are LGHNT and FRNRAP.

The chain recombines TRBV9 with TRBJ1-3, with TRBD1 identical over 7 bases. The junction had 8 bases not matched to a gene; V was cut back by 0 bases and J by 5 bases. Germline V gene sequence: CDR1 SGDLS, CDR2 YYNGEE. This CDR3 has 16 residues. Here the CDR3 reads CASSVEGQAFRNTIYF. The CDR3 region has the DNA TGTGCCAGCAGCGTAGAAGGACAGGCCTTTAGAAACACCATATATTTT.

The V and J genes are TRBV19 and TRBJ1-5; TRBD1 aligns across 8 bases. CDR1 and CDR2 from the germline V gene are LNHDA and SQIVND (reference sequence). V was pared by 3 bases and J by 2 bases, with 6 bases of the junction left unmatched. The CDR3 is 16 amino acids. The CDR3 nucleotides read TGTGCCAGTAGTATCCGGACAGGGCCGGGCAATCAGCCCCAGCATTTT. Residues: CASSIRTGPGNQPQHF.

The chain links TRBV4-2 to TRBJ2-5, with TRBD2 matching 9 bases. CDR1 and CDR2 from the germline V gene are LGHNA and YNFKEQ. V gave up 2 bases and J gave up 5 bases; unmatched junction bases: 9. The CDR3 length is 16 residues. CDR3 sequence: CASSQRLAAEGETQYF. The CDR3 region has the DNA TGTGCCAGCAGCCAACGACTAGCGGCGGAAGGGGAGACCCAGTACTTC.

On this clone: A read error may produce the germline difference seen at one junction end. V usage is TRBV7-2 and J usage is TRBJ1-3, with D possibly matching TRBD1 (5 bases). There are 12 residues in the CDR3. Germline V gene sequence: CDR1 SGHTA, CDR2 FQGNSA. The CDR3 loop reads CASSLGTAPTDF. In DNA form, the CDR3 reads TGTGCCAGCAGCCTCGGGACCGCTCCTACAGATTTT.

The V and J genes are TRBV10-3 and TRBJ1-1; tentative D call: TRBD1 (6 bases). Germline V gene lookup returns CDR1 ENHRY and CDR2 SYGVKD. The CDR3 totals 14 residues. The V and J ends lost 3 bases and 4 bases respectively, with 12 bases between them. The CDR3 nucleotides are TGTGCCATCAGTGAAGGGAACAGGGTCACTGAAGCTTTCTTT. Encoded protein: CAISEGNRVTEAFF.

The J gene is TRBJ1-5, the V gene TRBV5-1, with 10 bases lining up with TRBD1. Trimming cost V 4 bases and J 4 bases; bases outside gene matches: 2. Germline lookup yields CDR1 SGHRS and CDR2 YFSETQ. The CDR3 runs to 14 residues. The CDR3 loop reads CASSPGQGNQPQHF. CDR3 bases: TGCGCCAGCAGCCCGGGACAGGGGAATCAGCCCCAGCATTTT. Combining the CDR3 with reference TRBV5-1 and TRBJ1-5 gives the whole variable domain KAGVTQTPRYLIKTRGQQVTLSCSPISGHRSVSWYQQTPGQGLQFLFEYFSETQRNKGNFPGRFSGRQFSNSRSEMNVSTLELGDSALYLCASSPGQGNQPQHFGDGTRLSIL.

The chain uses TRBV18 and TRBJ2-4, with TRBD1 matching over 9 bases. From germline, CDR1 is KGHSH and CDR2 LQKENI. V shed 5 bases, J shed 5 bases, and the junction held 1 base outside the gene matches. The CDR3 covers 13 residues. The CDR3 bases are TGTGCCAGCTCAAGGACAGGGGAAAACATTCAGTACTTC. Its protein is CASSRTGENIQYF.

The chain employs TRBV2 and TRBJ1-2, with D perhaps TRBD1 (5 bases). Trimming stripped 7 bases from V and 4 bases from J, with 10 bases between. The CDR3 totals 12 residues. The germline gives CDR1 SNHLY, CDR2 FYNNEI. CDR3 region: CASTGGGYGYTF. The CDR3 DNA reads TGTGCCAGCACCGGCGGGGGCTATGGCTACACCTTC.

Only one count was recorded for this clone. The J gene is TRBJ2-7, the V gene TRBV11-3; D tentatively reads TRBD1 or TRBD2 (6 bases each). Germline CDR1 SGHNT, CDR2 YENEEA. The CDR3 sequence is 11 residues long. Trimming took off 5 bases at V and 6 bases at J, with 8 bases between the two ends. Here the CDR3 DNA reads TGTGCCAGCAGCGGAGGGGGCGAGCAGTACTTC. It specifies CASSGGGEQYF.

The sample holds one count of this clone. CDR3 coding DNA: TGTGCCAGCTCACCACAGGGACAGGGAAGAACCGGGGAGCTGTTTTTT. Amino acids: CASSPQGQGRTGELFF. The chain employs TRBV18 and TRBJ2-2; 9 bases agree with TRBD1. The CDR3 runs to 16 residues. V was pared by 1 base and J by 5 bases, with 5 bases of the junction left unmatched. Germline V gene sequence: CDR1 KGHSH, CDR2 LQKENI.